The rows below give T cell receptor beta chains drawn from one sample of a study of shared T cell receptors in the human thymus. Clones were sequenced by immunoSEQ multiplex PCR, and TCRdb holds only the in-frame ones, with some missing. The table has over 650,000 clones, around 87% seen once. The same sample was also studied in work on human thymus T cells.

The sample comprised thymocytes. The origin of the receptors is a boy in the first two years of life with a congenital heart defect. CDR3s include the opening cysteine and the closing phenylalanine or tryptophan. The D gene is left open where the match is weak. Rows may omit the clone size; those that give it use once, few, many or a size class.

NA	TRBV18	TRBJ1-3	NA	TGTGCCAGCTCACCACCCGACAGCCGCTCTGGAAACACCATATATTTT	CASSPPDSRSGNTIYF
TRBD1	TRBV27	TRBJ1-3	NA	TGTGCCAGCAAGACGGACAGGAACTCTGGAAACACCATATATTTT	CASKTDRNSGNTIYF
NA	TRBV5-6	TRBJ2-2	NA	TGTGCCAGCAACAGAAAACAGGCCGCGAACACCGGGGAGCTGTTTTTT	CASNRKQAANTGELFF
TRBD2	TRBV27	TRBJ2-1	NA	TGTGCCAGCAGTTTATCACCGGCGGGAGAGCGCAGCTCCTACAATGAGCAGTTCTTC	CASSLSPAGERSSYNEQFF
TRBD2	TRBV6-1	TRBJ2-7	once	TGTGCCAGCAAAAGAGAGGGAGGGGTCGAGCAGTACTTC	CASKREGGVEQYF
TRBD1	TRBV13	TRBJ1-2	NA	TGTGCCACCCGACACCTTGGACAGGGCTATGGCTACACCTTC	CATRHLGQGYGYTF
NA	TRBV27	TRBJ1-2	NA	TGTGCCAGCAGTTTATTAGGGGGGGCGAATGGCTACACCTTC	CASSLLGGANGYTF
NA	TRBV18	TRBJ2-5	NA	TGTGCCAGCTCACCCCGACAAGAAGAGACCCAGTACTTC	CASSPRQEETQYF
NA	TRBV4-1	TRBJ2-1	NA	TGCGCCAGCAGCTGGTGGGGGGGCCACCGCAATGAGCAGTTCTTC	CASSWWGGHRNEQFF
TRBD1	TRBV27	TRBJ2-1	NA	TGTGCCAGCAGTGGGACAGCCTCCTACAATGAGCAGTTCTTC	CASSGTASYNEQFF
TRBD1	TRBV7-2	TRBJ2-4	NA	TGTGCCAGCAGCTTAGCGTCCCCAACAGGGGCGGGTGACATTCAGTACTTC	CASSLASPTGAGDIQYF
TRBD1	TRBV7-9	TRBJ1-6	NA	TGTGCCAGCAGCCTTATCCCTCTCCCGGGACAGAAAAATTCACCCCTCCACTTT	CASSLIPLPGQKNSPLHF
NA	TRBV10-3	TRBJ1-1	NA	TGTGCCCCTCGGACATATGCGAACACTGAAGCTTTCTTT	CAPRTYANTEAFF
NA	TRBV7-2	TRBJ2-2	NA	TGTGCCAGCAGCCCGGGGGTACGATATCCAAACACCGGGGAGCTGTTTTTT	CASSPGVRYPNTGELFF
TRBD1	TRBV28	TRBJ1-3	once	TGTGCCAGCGAGACAGGGGTCGGAAACACCATATATTTT	CASETGVGNTIYF
TRBD2	TRBV4-3	TRBJ2-1	NA	TGCGCCAGCAGCCAAGATCTGAGGCGGGGGTACAATGAGCAGTTCTTC	CASSQDLRRGYNEQFF
TRBD1	TRBV7-8	TRBJ1-5	few	TGTGCCAGCAGCCCCCTTCCGAGCAGGGGGCATCAGCCCCAGCATTTT	CASSPLPSRGHQPQHF
NA	TRBV19	TRBJ2-4	NA	TGTGCCAGTAGGGAAGCGGGTGGGATTCAGTACTTC	CASREAGGIQYF
TRBD2	TRBV5-1	TRBJ2-2	NA	TGCGCCACGTCTTGGCGGGGGGGCCGGGGCACCGGGGAGCTGTTTTTT	CATSWRGGRGTGELFF
NA	TRBV2	TRBJ2-7	once	TGTGCCAGCAGGGACGTCGCACAGGGAAATGGTAGAGGCCTCTCCTACGAGCAGTACTTC	CASRDVAQGNGRGLSYEQYF
NA	TRBV18	TRBJ2-1	few	TGTGCCAGCTCACAGTACAGGGACAATGAGCAGTTCTTC	CASSQYRDNEQFF
TRBD2	TRBV7-9	TRBJ2-1	once	TGTGCCAGCAGTTCCCGAGCTAGCGGGAGTGGCGACAATGAGCAGTTCTTC	CASSSRASGSGDNEQFF
TRBD2	TRBV30	TRBJ2-1	NA	TGTGCCTGGAGCCTCACTAGCGGGAGTTGGGGTGAGCAGTTCTTC	CAWSLTSGSWGEQFF
TRBD1	TRBV11-1	TRBJ2-2	NA	TGTGCCAGCAGCTTAGAGTCGCCTAGGGGGCGAAGGTCCGGGGAGCTGTTTTTT	CASSLESPRGRRSGELFF
NA	TRBV7-3	TRBJ2-5	NA	TGTGCCAGCAGCTTAAGGGGGCCTGGGGAGACCCAGTACTTC	CASSLRGPGETQYF
TRBD1	TRBV5-1	TRBJ2-7	NA	TGCGCCAGCAGAAAAACCCGGGACAGATCTTACGAGCAGTACTTC	CASRKTRDRSYEQYF
NA	TRBV19	TRBJ1-1	NA	TGTGCCAGTAGTATCCCCGGCAGGGTACTGAGCACTGAAGCTTTCTTT	CASSIPGRVLSTEAFF
TRBD1	TRBV5-1	TRBJ2-2	NA	TGCGCCAGCAGCCGAAGACAGGGGCATTTTGCGAACACCGGGGAGCTGTTTTTT	CASSRRQGHFANTGELFF
NA	TRBV5-6	TRBJ2-3	NA	TGTGCCAGCAGCAGTGGCAGAAGAATATACACAGATACGCAGTATTTT	CASSSGRRIYTDTQYF
NA	TRBV6-5	TRBJ2-1	few	TGTGCCAGCACAGATTACAATGAGCAGTTCTTC	CASTDYNEQFF
TRBD2	TRBV7-2	TRBJ2-7	NA	TGTGCCAGCAGCTTAATGGTGACTAGCGGGAGTATCGACGAGCAGTACTTC	CASSLMVTSGSIDEQYF
NA	TRBV7-8	TRBJ2-7	NA	TGTGCCAGCAGCTTCAGGGCCTACGAGCAGTACTTC	CASSFRAYEQYF
NA	TRBV5-5	TRBJ2-7	NA	TGTGCCAGCAGCTTGGGGCCCTCCAAGATTAGCGTTGAAGAGCAGTACTTC	CASSLGPSKISVEEQYF
NA	TRBV5-4	TRBJ1-4	NA	TGTGCCAGCGGGGGGGGAGGGGATGAAAAACTGTTTTTT	CASGGGGDEKLFF
TRBD2	TRBV30	TRBJ2-3	NA	TGTGCCTGGACTAGCGGGCGTAGCACAGATACGCAGTATTTT	CAWTSGRSTDTQYF
NA	TRBV5-8	TRBJ2-7	NA	TGTGCCAGCAGCTTGCCAGGGGCCTCCTACGAGCAGTACTTC	CASSLPGASYEQYF
TRBD2	TRBV6-1	TRBJ2-3	NA	TGTGCCAGCCTAGCGGGTCTCACCACAGATACGCAGTATTTT	CASLAGLTTDTQYF
NA	TRBV9	TRBJ1-3	few	TGTGCCAGCAGCGTCAGCTCTGGAAACACCATATATTTT	CASSVSSGNTIYF
TRBD2	TRBV7-3	TRBJ2-1	NA	TGTGCCAGCAGCTTAAGCGGCTTCGGGGGGAATGAGCAGTTCTTC	CASSLSGFGGNEQFF
TRBD1	TRBV14	TRBJ1-1	NA	TGTGCCAGCAGCCCAGACAGGGATACTGAAGCTTTCTTT	CASSPDRDTEAFF
TRBD2	TRBV7-2	TRBJ2-5	NA	TGTGCCAGCAGCTTAGCTAGCGGGGGGACACAAGAGACCCAGTACTTC	CASSLASGGTQETQYF
NA	TRBV10-3	TRBJ2-2	once	TGTGCCATCAGTTCCTTTGGCGGCAGGGTTTTAATCGGGGAGCTGTTTTTT	CAISSFGGRVLIGELFF
TRBD2	TRBV4-1	TRBJ2-4	NA	TGCGCCAGCAGCCACGAGGCTAGCGGGATCGTAGCCAAAAACATTCAGTACTTC	CASSHEASGIVAKNIQYF
TRBD2	TRBV7-6	TRBJ2-1	once	TGTGCCAGCAGCCTAGGATCCGGGAGGGCCCCCTACAATGAGCAGTTCTTC	CASSLGSGRAPYNEQFF